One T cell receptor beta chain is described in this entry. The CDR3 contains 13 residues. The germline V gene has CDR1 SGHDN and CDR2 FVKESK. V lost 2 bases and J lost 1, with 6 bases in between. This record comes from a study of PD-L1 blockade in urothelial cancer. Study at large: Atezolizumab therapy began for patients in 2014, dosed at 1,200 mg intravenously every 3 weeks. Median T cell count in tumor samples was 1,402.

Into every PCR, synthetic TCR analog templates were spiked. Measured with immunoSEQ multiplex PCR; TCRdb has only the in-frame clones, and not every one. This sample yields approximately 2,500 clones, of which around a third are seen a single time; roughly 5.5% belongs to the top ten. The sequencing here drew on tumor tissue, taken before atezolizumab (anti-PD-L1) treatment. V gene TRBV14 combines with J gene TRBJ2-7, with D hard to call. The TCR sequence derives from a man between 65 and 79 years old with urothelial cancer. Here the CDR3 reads CASSQLGSYEQYF. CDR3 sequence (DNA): TGTGCCAGCAGCCAACTGGGTTCCTACGAGCAGTACTTC.